The 19 T cell receptor beta chains listed next were all sequenced from one sample in a study of blood T cell repertoires in COVID-19. Sequencing used immunoSEQ multiplex PCR; TCRdb keeps in-frame clones, though not all of them. The table lists 410,000 or so clones, roughly 89% of them singletons. The sequencing input was peripheral blood. The receptor source for this set is a woman aged 25 to 39 with active or convalescent COVID-19.

This chain connects TRBV2 to TRBJ2-7; D may be TRBD1 (6 bases). V lost 4 bases to trimming and J lost 7 bases, with 17 bases between them. The CDR3 is 14 residues long. The germline V gene has CDR1 SNHLY and CDR2 FYNNEI. CDR3 bases: TGTGCCAGCAGTGGGGCTAGCTCTCAGGGGGAGCAGTACTTC. The encoded protein is CASSGASSQGEQYF.

This chain links TRBV6-1 with TRBJ1-5; a possible D gene is TRBD1 (5 bases). This CDR3 comprises 18 residues. Germline V gene data show CDR1 as MNHNS and CDR2 as SASEGT. V gave up 2 bases and J gave up 1 base, with 18 bases separating them. CDR3 sequence: CASSEIRAGLGSNQPQHF. Here the CDR3 DNA reads TGTGCCAGCAGTGAAATCAGGGCGGGGTTGGGGAGCAATCAGCCCCAGCATTTT.

The V gene is TRBV5-1, the J gene TRBJ2-5, with 11 bases that match TRBD2. Germline lookup yields CDR1 SGHRS and CDR2 YFSETQ. Trimming cost V 2 bases and J 2 bases; bases outside gene matches: 8. CDR3 size: 17 residues. The CDR3 DNA follows: TGCGCCAGCAGCTTTCCCTTAGCGGGAGGGCCTCAAGAGACCCAGTACTTC. As protein: CASSFPLAGGPQETQYF.

The V gene is TRBV6-2 or TRBV6-3, the J gene TRBJ2-3, with TRBD2 matching 12 bases. Germline-derived CDR1 and CDR2 are MNHEY and SVGEGT. The CDR3 totals 17 residues. The V segment lost 2 bases and the J segment 2 bases; nucleotides outside the gene matches: 5. Written as DNA, the CDR3 is TGTGCCAGCAGTTACCAAGGACTAGCGGGGCCCACAGATACGCAGTATTTT. Protein product: CASSYQGLAGPTDTQYF.

The chain recombines TRBV5-1 with TRBJ2-1; 16 bases map to TRBD2. Losses at the gene ends were 4 bases for V and 4 bases for J; bases not matched to a gene: 5. The germline V gene encodes CDR1 SGHRS and CDR2 YFSETQ. There are 17 residues in the CDR3. CDR3 sequence (DNA): TGCGCCAGCAGCACGGGACTAGCGGGGGGGCAGTACAATGAGCAGTTCTTC. Its protein product is CASSTGLAGGQYNEQFF.

This clone occurred many times. The V gene is TRBV4-1, the J gene TRBJ1-6, with D maybe TRBD1 (5 bases). With 3 bases removed from V and 9 bases from J, the gap between germline ends came to 15 bases. CDR3 length: 15 amino acids. Germline loops: CDR1 MGHRA, CDR2 YSYEKL. CDR3 DNA sequence: TGCGCCAGCAGCCAGAAAGACGGGGGGAGTTCACCCCTCCACTTT. Translation: CASSQKDGGSSPLHF.

J is TRBJ2-1 and V is TRBV6-2 or TRBV6-3; 9 nucleotides match TRBD2. The trim removed 6 bases at V and 7 bases at J, leaving 10 bases unmatched. Germline V gives CDR1 MNHEY, CDR2 SVGEGT. The CDR3 consists of 15 residues. In DNA, the CDR3 is TGTGCCAGCAGCACAGCGGGGGGCTATGAAAATGAGCAGTTCTTC. Amino acid sequence: CASSTAGGYENEQFF.

The V and J genes are TRBV3-1 (or the pseudogene TRBV3-2) and TRBJ2-1; maybe TRBD2 (6 bases). There are 16 residues in the CDR3. Germline loops: CDR1 LGHDT, CDR2 YNNKEL (reference sequence). Trimming took off 0 bases at V and 4 bases at J, with 13 bases between the two ends. CDR3 sequence (DNA): TGTGCCAGCAGCCAAGACCCCGGGAGCGGTTACAATGAGCAGTTCTTC. The encoded protein is CASSQDPGSGYNEQFF.

This clone was observed a few times. The chain employs TRBV29-1 and TRBJ1-6; D unclear. Germline lookup yields CDR1 SQVTM and CDR2 ANQGSEA. The CDR3 is made up of 13 amino acids. Trimming removed 6 bases from V and 0 bases from J, with 6 bases in between. The CDR3: CSVLPSYNSPLHF. The CDR3, as DNA: TGCAGCGTCCTCCCCTCCTATAATTCACCCCTCCACTTT.

The table lists this clone with a few counts. The V call is TRBV7-2, the J call TRBJ1-6; no definite D call. CDR3 size: 13 residues. The germline V gene encodes CDR1 SGHTA and CDR2 FQGNSA. V lost 1 base and J 8 bases, leaving 6 bases between the germline ends. The CDR3 coding sequence is TGTGCCAGCAGCTTAGTCGGGGATTCACCCCTCCACTTT. As protein: CASSLVGDSPLHF.

The CDR3 region has the DNA TGTGCCAGCAGCTTTGAGCCCAGCGGGAAGGCCTCGAACACCGGGGAGCTGTTTTTT. Translation: CASSFEPSGKASNTGELFF. The V gene is TRBV11-3, the J gene TRBJ2-2, with TRBD2 identical over 7 bases. Germline CDR1 SGHNT, CDR2 YENEEA. The CDR3 is made up of 19 amino acids. Trimming took 3 bases from V and 0 from J; bases not matched to a gene: 13.

This clone was detected once. The chain has TRBV6-5 and TRBJ1-6; 9 bases are shared with TRBD1. The length of the CDR3 is 14 residues. Germline V gives CDR1 MNHEY, CDR2 SVGAGI. Germline trimming cut 7 bases from V and 5 bases from J; bases unmatched to any gene: 3. The CDR3 sequence: CASNTGGNNSPLHF. In nucleotides, the CDR3 is TGTGCCAGCAATACAGGGGGCAATAATTCACCCCTCCACTTT.

This chain joins TRBV5-1 and TRBJ1-1; D remains unclear. V was clipped by 4 bases and J by 3 bases, with 10 bases between them. CDR3 length: 13 amino acids. Germline-derived CDR1 and CDR2 are SGHRS and YFSETQ. The CDR3 nucleotides read TGCGCCAGCAGCCGGGATGGTGACACTGAAGCTTTCTTT. Its translation is CASSRDGDTEAFF.

J is TRBJ1-1 and V is TRBV6-5; no firm D call. This CDR3 contains 14 residues. Per the germline V gene, CDR1 is MNHEY and CDR2 is SVGAGI. The ends were cut back, 2 bases at V and 1 base at J, with 8 bases in the middle. The CDR3 DNA reads TGTGCCAGCAGTTACGGGCGTAAGAACACTGAAGCTTTCTTT. Its protein is CASSYGRKNTEAFF.

The chain couples TRBV14 to TRBJ2-5; D gene unclear. There are 12 residues in the CDR3. Trimming left V 3 bases short and J 5 bases short, with 7 bases between. Germline CDR1 and CDR2: SGHDN and FVKESK. The CDR3 reads CASSHTPETQYF. CDR3 coding DNA: TGTGCCAGCAGCCACACTCCGGAGACCCAGTACTTC.

This sequence joins TRBV7-2 and TRBJ2-3, with 11 bases matching TRBD2. The CDR3 loop spans 13 amino acids. After removal of 10 bases from V and 2 bases from J, the junction contained 2 bases not matched to a gene. Per the germline V gene, CDR1 is SGHTA and CDR2 is FQGNSA. This chain's CDR3 is CANSGGATDTQYF. CDR3 bases: TGTGCCAATAGCGGGGGGGCCACAGATACGCAGTATTTT.

The J gene is TRBJ2-5, the V gene TRBV7-6; D may be TRBD1 (6 bases). Deletions cut 2 bases from V and 0 bases from J, with 13 bases between. CDR3 length: 16 amino acids. The germline gives CDR1 SGHVS, CDR2 FNYEAQ. The DNA for the CDR3 is TGTGCCAGCAGCTTAAGGGACAAAGAGTACCAAGAGACCCAGTACTTC. Protein sequence: CASSLRDKEYQETQYF.

The rearrangement links TRBV12-3 or TRBV12-4 to TRBJ1-2, with D perhaps matching TRBD1 (6 bases). Between the trimmed V and J ends, which lost 6 bases and 9 bases, there was a span of 14 bases. The CDR3 covers 12 residues. In nucleotides, the CDR3 is TGTGCCAGCAGCCCTGGGGGGGCTAGCTACACCTTC. Translation: CASSPGGASYTF.

The chain couples TRBV4-1 to TRBJ1-5; the D is unclear. This CDR3 is built from 14 residues. Trimming pared 6 bases from V and 4 bases from J, leaving 13 bases between. Germline lookup yields CDR1 MGHRA and CDR2 YSYEKL. CDR3 coding DNA: TGCGCCAGCAGGGACGAGGGCCTGAATCAGCCCCAGCATTTT. Translating it yields CASRDEGLNQPQHF.